This T cell receptor beta chain was sequenced during a study of T cell responses to AZD1222 COVID-19 vaccine. Clones were sequenced by immunoSEQ multiplex PCR, and TCRdb holds only the in-frame ones, with some missing. Of about 150,000 clones in the sample, about 90% were seen once. As for this clone: The antigen remains undetermined.

Study observations and caveats: Along spike, vaccine-associated CD4 TCRs were found throughout, with dominance at 160-218 and 743-854. Repertoire sampling occurred only after the peak T cell response. The reported proportion of spike-specific TCRs targeting unmutated variant regions was nearly half. The donor group comprised mostly white British people and more females; the analysis possibly underestimated clonal diversity.

This clonotype was obtained from an adult in good health. Specimen: peripheral blood, collected on day 0 of MenACWY control vaccination.

The CDR3 DNA reads as TGTGCCAGCAGTTACTCGACCGGCTATGGCTACACCTTC. Protein sequence: CASSYSTGYGYTF. J is TRBJ1-2 and V is TRBV6-5; D is uncertain. This CDR3 has 13 amino acids. With 0 bases removed from V and 4 bases from J, the gap between germline ends came to 6 bases. The germline V gene encodes CDR1 MNHEY and CDR2 SVGAGI.